This T cell receptor beta chain is drawn from a study of shared clonotypes between healthy human individuals. Study-level findings and limits: Memory subsets generally showed smaller estimated richness than naive subsets did. Sorted-subset sequencing was shown by rarefaction to be incomplete despite large depth.

Per germline, CDR1 SGHTA and CDR2 FQGNSA. V dropped 4 bases and J dropped 0 bases, with 11 bases sitting between them. CDR3 length: 15 amino acids. The table lists this clone with a few counts. What it recognizes is unknown. Genomic DNA of every subset was divided equally among multiple immunoSEQ plates. Repertoires were generated with immunoSEQ multiplex PCR, while TCRdb's copy carries only in-frame clones and drops some. The table includes some 200,000 clones, over 50% detected once. This chain connects TRBV7-2 to TRBJ2-3; D remains ambiguous. Sequenced sample: memory CD4+ T cells sorted from blood. The subset denotes: CD45RA-negative fraction. This receptor was taken from a man aged 25-40 years in good health. CDR3 protein: CASSSNGRSTDTQYF. The CDR3 bases are TGTGCCAGCAGCTCTAATGGACGGAGCACAGATACGCAGTATTTT.